The 18 T cell receptor beta chains presented below share a single source sample, sequenced in a study of shared clonotypes between healthy human individuals. Sequenced by immunoSEQ multiplex PCR; TCRdb stores in-frame clones only, minus some. Of some 2,000,000 clones listed, 85% to 95% were seen once; the top ten hold 0.1% to 0.15%. The sequencing sample was made of naive CD4+ T cells sorted from blood. The sample's subset: CD45RA+ positively selected. These TCRs come from a man between 18 and 35 years old in good health.

The rearrangement joins TRBV5-1 to TRBJ2-6; D call uncertain. Trimming removed 6 bases from V and 2 bases from J, with 6 bases in between. CDR3 length: 13 residues. Germline loops: CDR1 SGHRS, CDR2 YFSETQ. The CDR3 loop is CASKFTGANVLTF. The CDR3 region has the DNA TGCGCCAGCAAGTTTACTGGGGCCAACGTCCTGACTTTC.

This clone was recorded once. This CDR3 is also generated by other DNA sequences in the sample. This sequence joins TRBV7-2 and TRBJ2-7; 8 bases agree with TRBD1. Germline-derived CDR1 and CDR2 are SGHTA and FQGNSA. The CDR3 loop spans 15 amino acids. With 1 base clipped from V and 2 bases from J, the junction kept 4 bases outside the gene matches. The CDR3 DNA sequence: TGTGCCAGCAGCTTAGGGCAGGGGGCTCCCTACGAGCAGTACTTC. Its protein is CASSLGQGAPYEQYF. The complete variable domain, with remaining parts taken from reference TRBV7-2 and TRBJ2-7, reads GAGVSQSPSNKVTEKGKDVELRCDPISGHTALYWYRQSLGQGLEFLIYFQGNSAPDKSGLPSDRFSAERTGGSVSTLTIQRTQQEDSAVYLCASSLGQGAPYEQYFGPGTRLTVT.

This sequence joins TRBV5-4 and TRBJ2-7; D might be TRBD1 (7 bases). Per the germline V gene, CDR1 is SGHNT and CDR2 is YYREEE (reference sequence). V was trimmed by 2 bases and J by 2 bases, leaving 14 bases between them. The CDR3 is 15 residues long. CDR3 coding DNA: TGTGCCAGCAGCTTAGCAGGGGGGTCTCCCTACGAGCAGTACTTC. Amino acids: CASSLAGGSPYEQYF.

V and J are TRBV11-3 and TRBJ2-2; the match to TRBD1 covers 8 bases. The CDR3 loop spans 17 amino acids. The V segment lost 5 bases and the J segment 6 bases; nucleotides outside the gene matches: 14. In germline, CDR1 is SGHNT, CDR2 YENEEA. The CDR3 DNA sequence: TGTGCCAGCAGCCCGGGGGTCGGGACAGGAGTATCCGGGGAGCTGTTTTTT. It is translated as CASSPGVGTGVSGELFF. Full variable domain (rest looked up from reference TRBV11-3 and TRBJ2-2): EAGVVQSPRYKIIEKKQPVAFWCNPISGHNTLYWYLQNLGQGPELLIRYENEEAVDDSQLPKDRFSAERLKGVDSTLKIQPAELGDSAVYLCASSPGVGTGVSGELFFGEGSRLTVL.

The chain uses TRBV5-1 and TRBJ2-2; tentatively, D is TRBD1 or TRBD2 (6 bases each). The germline V gene encodes CDR1 SGHRS and CDR2 YFSETQ. V gave up 4 bases and J gave up 0 bases, with 19 bases separating them. The CDR3 contains 18 residues. The CDR3 loop is CASSRGGGPEANTGELFF. CDR3 DNA sequence: TGCGCCAGCAGCCGAGGTGGGGGGCCCGAAGCGAACACCGGGGAGCTGTTTTTT.

The V and J genes are TRBV28 and TRBJ1-5; 8 nucleotides align to TRBD1. The CDR3 is 16 residues long. CDR1 and CDR2 from the germline V gene are MDHEN and SYDVKM. J was trimmed by 5 bases and V by 3 bases; bases with no gene match: 9. CDR3 sequence: CASSFTQGEGYQPQHF. The DNA of the CDR3 is TGTGCCAGCAGTTTTACACAGGGGGAAGGCTATCAGCCCCAGCATTTT.

Comment on this clone: The sample holds other DNA sequences that translate to the same CDR3. The V and J genes are TRBV11-2 and TRBJ2-1, with 7 bases aligning to TRBD1. This CDR3 has 15 residues. Germline V CDR1 and CDR2: SGHAT, FQNNGV. Losses at the gene ends were 0 bases for V and 1 base for J; bases not matched to a gene: 0. The CDR3 reads CASSLDRGSYNEQFF. CDR3 in DNA: TGTGCCAGCAGCTTAGACAGGGGGTCCTACAATGAGCAGTTCTTC.

The rearrangement links TRBV18 to TRBJ2-5; the D gene is possibly TRBD2 (5 bases). Trimming stripped 6 bases from V and 1 base from J, with 18 bases between. Germline V gene sequence: CDR1 KGHSH, CDR2 LQKENI. CDR3 length: 16 amino acids. CDR3 sequence: CASSFTRGSGQETQYF. The DNA of the CDR3 is TGTGCCAGCTCTTTCACTCGGGGATCGGGCCAAGAGACCCAGTACTTC.

This rearrangement joins TRBV5-1 to TRBJ2-2; D tentatively reads TRBD1 or TRBD2 (5 bases each). CDR3 size: 15 residues. Trimming removed 3 bases at V and 0 bases at J, with 9 bases between. Germline CDR1 SGHRS, CDR2 YFSETQ. The CDR3 loop is CASSWDVANTGELFF. CDR3 coding DNA: TGCGCCAGCAGCTGGGACGTAGCGAACACCGGGGAGCTGTTTTTT.

This clone appeared once. This chain links TRBV10-3 with TRBJ1-1, with D tentatively TRBD1 (5 bases). CDR3 size: 14 residues. Deletions cut 6 bases from V and 0 bases from J, with 11 bases between. Germline V gives CDR1 ENHRY, CDR2 SYGVKD. The CDR3 spells CAISEGFMNTEAFF. In nucleotides, the CDR3 is TGTGCCATCAGCGAGGGGTTCATGAACACTGAAGCTTTCTTT.

This chain uses TRBV7-8 with TRBJ1-5, with D perhaps matching TRBD1 (5 bases). Germline CDR1 is SGHVS and CDR2 is FQNEAQ. CDR3 length equals 14 residues. V lost 5 bases and J 3 bases, leaving 11 bases between the germline ends. The CDR3 region has the DNA TGTGCCAGCAGCCAGGGACTGCTCAATCAGCCCCAGCATTTT. Its translation: CASSQGLLNQPQHF. Full variable domain (remainder filled in from reference TRBV7-8 and TRBJ1-5): GAGVSQSPRYKVAKRGQDVALRCDPISGHVSLFWYQQALGQGPEFLTYFQNEAQLDKSGLPSDRFFAERPEGSVSTLKIQRTQQEDSAVYLCASSQGLLNQPQHFGDGTRLSIL.

The chain recombines TRBV27 with TRBJ1-6, with D possibly TRBD1 on 5 matching bases. Germline values: CDR1 MNHEY, CDR2 SMNVEV (reference sequence). This CDR3 contains 15 residues. Trimming stripped 5 bases from V and 9 bases from J, with 17 bases between. The CDR3 is CASSHGQSVSSPLHF. In nucleotides, the CDR3 is TGTGCCAGCAGTCACGGACAATCTGTAAGTTCACCCCTCCACTTT.

This chain joins TRBV10-3 and TRBJ1-3, with a tentative D call TRBD1 (6 bases). There are 12 residues in the CDR3. Germline lookup yields CDR1 ENHRY and CDR2 SYGVKD. The V gene lost 4 bases and the J gene lost 7 bases, with 8 bases spanning the gap. CDR3 nucleotide sequence: TGTGCCATCAGTGTAGACAGGAACACCATATATTTT. Translated, it gives CAISVDRNTIYF.

The V and J genes are TRBV5-4 and TRBJ2-5, with no clear D. CDR3 length: 15 residues. V gave up 4 bases and J gave up 1 base, with 14 bases separating them. In germline, CDR1 is SGHNT, CDR2 YYREEE (reference sequence). The CDR3: CASSVEVSSQETQYF. The DNA of the CDR3 is TGTGCCAGCAGCGTGGAAGTGAGCAGCCAAGAGACCCAGTACTTC.

The chain employs TRBV7-9 and TRBJ2-3; 8 bases are a match to TRBD1. Germline CDR1 SEHNR, CDR2 FQNEAQ (reference sequence). Unmatched junction bases numbered 7, after V lost 6 bases and J lost 2 bases. CDR3 length equals 15 residues. In DNA form, the CDR3 reads TGTGCCAGCAGACCTGGACAGGGTCACACAGATACGCAGTATTTT. This encodes CASRPGQGHTDTQYF.

The chain links TRBV28 to TRBJ2-7; a possible D gene is TRBD1 (6 bases). Trimming stripped 2 bases from V and 3 bases from J, with 11 bases between. The CDR3 has 14 residues. Germline V lookup: CDR1 MDHEN, CDR2 SYDVKM. CDR3 sequence: CASSLEWTVYEQYF. The CDR3 nucleotides read TGTGCCAGCAGTTTAGAATGGACAGTCTACGAGCAGTACTTC.

The V and J genes are TRBV23-1 and TRBJ2-3; 7 positions agree with TRBD1. TRBV23-1 is treated as an ORF (open reading frame) with a function not yet certain. This CDR3 has 13 residues. Trimming cost V 9 bases and J 2 bases; bases outside gene matches: 5. CDR3 sequence reads: CARGQYYTDTQYF. The CDR3 DNA sequence: TGCGCCAGGGGACAGTACTACACAGATACGCAGTATTTT.

The gene calls are TRBV5-6 and TRBJ2-7, with 8 bases aligning to TRBD1. The CDR3 is 15 residues long. The J segment lost 3 bases and the V segment lost 1 base, leaving 6 bases of the junction unmatched. The germline V gene encodes CDR1 SGHDT and CDR2 YYEEEE. The CDR3 loop is CASSLRRTGIYEQYF. The CDR3 bases are TGTGCCAGCAGCTTGAGGAGGACAGGGATCTACGAGCAGTACTTC.